This is a list of T cell receptor beta chains from one sample in a study of CXCR3-negative and CXCR3-positive naive CD8 T cells. TCRdb processed the 5' RACE reads again and assigns one entry to each CDR3 protein, with no DNA. This listing includes about 140,000 distinct CDR3 sequences. Sequencing was performed on naive CXCR3+ CD8+ T cells from blood. The receptor source for this set is a human donor in good health. Some clones in this sample may be carry-over from other donors' samples. The CDR3 runs from the conserved cysteine through the conserved F or W.

TRBJ2-7,TRBV7-2,CASSLGGDNEQYF
TRBJ2-1,TRBV23-1,CASGYNKNEQFF
TRBJ2-7,TRBV4-1,CASSPSPILTSGDEQYF
TRBJ2-2,TRBV2,CASRRASDGGELFF
TRBJ2-5,TRBV11-2,CASRTSTETQYF
TRBJ2-7,TRBV7-8,CASSDLGTGYYEQYF
TRBJ1-1,TRBV29-1,CSVEDRGRLFQNTEAFF
TRBJ2-3,TRBV7-6,CASSPRGISVGTDTQYF
TRBJ2-7,TRBV7-8,CASSLGAGSEQYF
TRBJ2-3,TRBV7-3,CASSFGGRPSTDTQYF
TRBJ2-3,TRBV19,CASTFTGWGGPDTQYF
TRBJ2-1,TRBV7-8,CASSGKGDDNEQFF
TRBJ2-5,TRBV10-3,CAISDLGRGQQETQYF
TRBJ2-5,TRBV19,CASRSLETQYF
TRBJ2-7,TRBV10-2,CASNPGGEYEQYF
TRBJ2-7,TRBV5-6,CASSHHYFGTGEIEQYF
TRBJ2-3,TRBV5-1,CASSLVSDKDTQYF
TRBJ2-5,TRBV9,CASSEFGGAETQYF
TRBJ2-7,TRBV3-1,CASSLDLDRVTYEQYF
TRBJ2-1,TRBV7-9,CASSLVGTANNEQFF
TRBJ1-5,TRBV10-3,CAISESRAGGINQPQHF
TRBJ2-7,TRBV12-3/TRBV12-4,CASSLNPTGLESYEQYF
TRBJ1-2,TRBV7-9,CASSSRENYGYTF
TRBJ2-1,TRBV24-1,CATSDPGSYNEQFF
TRBJ2-1,TRBV7-8,CASSPRLGLVGNDEQFF
TRBJ2-7,TRBV5-1,CASSFGQGASYEQYF